This TCR beta chain was sequenced during a study of blood T cells in healthy people across ages. Study in general: The capture of about one barcoded beta molecule per two T cells was achieved by template switching.

Germline V CDR1 and CDR2: DFQATT, SNEGSKA (reference sequence). CDR3 length: 11 residues. The second PCR ran about 7 to 12 cycles with a sample-barcoded 5' primer and J-beta primers. Every single cDNA molecule received a tag from a template-switch adaptor with 12 random nucleotides. The yield of each sample was at least 2.5 million CDR3-containing paired-end reads. Each CDR3 protein gets one entry after TCRdb re-called the 5' RACE reads with MiXCR. The data contain approximately 800,000 distinct CDR3 sequences, 58% of them singletons. The source of this sequence is a man aged 25-45 years in good health. The V gene is TRBV20-1, the J gene TRBJ1-2; D gene ambiguous. The sample consisted of blood. In nucleotides, the CDR3 is TGCAGCTTATCGGACCGCTATGGCTACACCTTC. Translating it yields CSLSDRYGYTF.